This T cell receptor (beta chain) was identified during a study of cytomegalovirus exposure and HLA in healthy donors. 13 Jbeta primers and 60 Vbeta primers were used for the PCR. The data were produced by immunoSEQ multiplex PCR, yet TCRdb's version contains in-frame clones alone and is incomplete. The sample includes about 130,000 clones, 17% of them seen just once. V dropped 3 bases and J dropped 0 bases, with 5 bases sitting between them. CDR1 and CDR2 (germline): SGDLS, YYNGEE. CDR3 length equals 13 residues. This clone appeared a few times. Its matching antigen is unknown. The study, taken as a whole, reports: According to an earlier analysis, most TCR beta V segments yielded productive rearrangements about 87% or about 30% of the time. HLA alleles showed associations with some 17,000 TCR beta sequences in a later analysis, at a 0.05 false discovery rate. Indistinguishable V segments such as TRBV6-2 and TRBV6-3 were excluded.

This TCR came from a female donor in good health and CMV-seropositive. The J gene is TRBJ2-3, the V gene TRBV9; D is ambiguous. The sample taken for sequencing was PBMCs. The CDR3 sequence: CASSARSTDTQYF. CDR3 sequence (DNA): TGTGCCAGCAGCGCGAGGAGCACAGATACGCAGTATTTT.